The next 13 T cell receptor beta chains were all read from a single sample in a study of post-analysis software for immune sequencing data. TCR beta cDNA libraries had unique molecular identifiers. TCRdb re-derived calls from the PCR reads in MiXCR, one entry per CDR3 protein. The repertoire holds some 890,000 distinct CDR3 sequences, about 53% seen once, with about 4.8% in the top ten. Their antigens remain unidentified. Regarding the study as a whole: Patients showed TRBV5-6, TRBV5-1 and TRBV20-1 among several TRBV segments more frequent than in controls.

The sample comprised blood. The origin of the receptors is a girl aged 5 to 17 with multiple sclerosis.

The rearrangement links TRBV7-9 to TRBJ2-5; TRBD1 matches 7 bases. Per germline, CDR1 SEHNR and CDR2 FQNEAQ (reference sequence). V shed 7 bases and J 0 bases; nucleotides not matched to a gene: 5. There are 14 residues in the CDR3. The CDR3 here is CASNSDRYQETQYF. The CDR3 DNA reads as TGTGCCAGCAACTCGGACAGGTACCAAGAGACCCAGTACTTC.

There are a few counts of this clonotype. The V and J genes are TRBV5-5 and TRBJ2-1; D might be TRBD1 (5 bases). The CDR3 contains 12 residues. In germline, CDR1 is SGHKS, CDR2 YYEKEE (reference sequence). V lost 2 bases and J 7 bases, leaving 7 bases between the germline ends. CDR3 loop: CASSFPGNEQFF. DNA for the CDR3: TGTGCCAGCAGCTTCCCAGGGAATGAGCAGTTCTTC. The entire variable domain, with the rest obtained from reference TRBV5-5 and TRBJ2-1, is as follows: DAGVTQSPTHLIKTRGQQVTLRCSPISGHKSVSWYQQVLGQGPQFIFQYYEKEERGRGNFPDRFSARQFPNYSSELNVNALLLGDSALYLCASSFPGNEQFFGPGTRLTVL.

This clonotype was observed a few times. It is unclear where the CDR3 begins or ends on the DNA, so no DNA is shown, and the CDR3 is as TCRdb lists it. The V gene is TRBV27, the J gene TRBJ2-7; the DNA was not compared with TRBD2, the D call given in the table. The CDR3 is 15 residues long, counting both termini. The germline V gene encodes CDR1 MNHEY and CDR2 SMNVEV (reference sequence). The CDR3 sequence is CASSSSGNGGMEQYF.

This clonotype was seen a few times. The gene calls are TRBV12-3 or TRBV12-4 and TRBJ2-4; D call uncertain. V lost 4 bases and J 4 bases, leaving 11 bases between the germline ends. The CDR3 sequence is 14 residues long. The CDR3 coding sequence is TGTGCCAGCAGTTCTTCCCGGCCAAAAAACATTCAGTACTTC. Protein sequence: CASSSSRPKNIQYF.

The chain joins TRBV2 to TRBJ2-1; D may be TRBD1 or TRBD2 (5 bases each). Trimming took 2 bases from V and 6 from J, leaving 14 bases between them. This CDR3 region has 15 residues. The V gene's germline CDR1 is SNHLY and CDR2 FYNNEI. The CDR3 DNA reads TGTGCCAGCAGTGAAATGGGGACGTCGAGCAATGAGCAGTTCTTC. Translation: CASSEMGTSSNEQFF.

Only a few counts were recorded for this clonotype. The V call is TRBV20-1, the J call TRBJ1-2; D gene uncertain. CDR1 is DFQATT and CDR2 is SNEGSKA in the germline V gene (reference sequence). The CDR3 is 16 residues long. V shed 0 bases and J shed 4 bases, with 18 bases lying between them. The CDR3 DNA is TGCAGTGCTAGAGATCCCTGGGCCCAGAGCTCCTATGGCTACACCTTC. The encoded protein is CSARDPWAQSSYGYTF.

The gene calls are TRBV5-1 and TRBJ1-2, with D possibly matching TRBD1 (5 bases). Germline CDR1 reads SGHRS; CDR2 reads YFSETQ. This CDR3 is built from 15 residues. V lost 4 bases and J 8 bases, leaving 21 bases between the germline ends. The CDR3 loop is CASSIGTDLSFGYTF. The CDR3 coding sequence is TGCGCCAGCAGCATTGGGACGGACCTCTCTTTCGGCTACACCTTC.

The sample holds a few counts of this clonotype. The chain recombines TRBV29-1 with TRBJ2-3, with 11 bases fitting TRBD2. The germline CDR1 and CDR2 sequences are SQVTM and ANQGSEA. This CDR3 is built from 16 residues. Unmatched junction bases numbered 7, after V lost 1 base and J lost 4 bases. Here the CDR3 DNA reads TGCAGCGTTGAAGTAGGGCTAGCGGGAGGCGCAGATACGCAGTATTTT. Amino acid sequence: CSVEVGLAGGADTQYF.

The chain links TRBV6-5 to TRBJ2-3, with 13 bases aligning to TRBD2. CDR1 is MNHEY, CDR2 SVGAGI, per germline. This CDR3 comprises 13 residues. V was clipped by 10 bases and J by 10 bases; unmatched bases: 8. This CDR3 reads CATRLAGGSSQYF. Written as DNA, the CDR3 is TGTGCCACCCGACTAGCGGGGGGTAGCTCGCAGTATTTT.

The gene calls are TRBV19 and TRBJ2-6, with D possibly called TRBD1 or TRBD2 (6 bases each). The CDR3 is 14 amino acids. The V and J ends lost 6 bases and 7 bases respectively, with 13 bases between them. Germline V gene sequence: CDR1 LNHDA, CDR2 SQIVND (reference sequence). CDR3 in amino acids: CASSDVGGANVLTF. In DNA, the CDR3 is TGTGCCAGTAGCGACGTGGGGGGCGCCAACGTCCTGACTTTC.

This chain connects TRBV20-1 to TRBJ2-5; 11 positions agree with TRBD2. The end of the DNA fits TRBJ2-7 better, so the J call may be wrong. The CDR3 covers 13 residues. Germline V gives CDR1 DFQATT, CDR2 SNEGSKA (reference sequence). CDR3 region: CSAPSGRSHEQYF. For the CDR3, the DNA is TGCAGTGCTCCTAGCGGGAGGAGCCACGAGCAGTACTTC.

This clonotype occurred a few times. This chain connects TRBV10-3 to TRBJ2-7, with TRBD2 matching 10 bases. V trimming: 2 bases; J trimming: 0 bases; junction bases outside the gene matches: 4. This CDR3 region has 16 residues. Germline CDR1 is ENHRY and CDR2 is SYGVKD. This CDR3 reads CAISEVSGRTSYEQYF. The CDR3 DNA is TGTGCCATCAGTGAGGTTAGCGGGAGGACCTCCTACGAGCAGTACTTC.

The rearrangement joins TRBV12-3 or TRBV12-4 to TRBJ2-7; TRBD2 matches 9 bases. The CDR3 is 15 residues long. J was trimmed by 5 bases and V by 4 bases; bases with no gene match: 9. CDR3 coding DNA: TGTGCCAGCAGTTCTCCCCTAGCGGGATATAACGAGCAGTACTTC. Protein sequence: CASSSPLAGYNEQYF.